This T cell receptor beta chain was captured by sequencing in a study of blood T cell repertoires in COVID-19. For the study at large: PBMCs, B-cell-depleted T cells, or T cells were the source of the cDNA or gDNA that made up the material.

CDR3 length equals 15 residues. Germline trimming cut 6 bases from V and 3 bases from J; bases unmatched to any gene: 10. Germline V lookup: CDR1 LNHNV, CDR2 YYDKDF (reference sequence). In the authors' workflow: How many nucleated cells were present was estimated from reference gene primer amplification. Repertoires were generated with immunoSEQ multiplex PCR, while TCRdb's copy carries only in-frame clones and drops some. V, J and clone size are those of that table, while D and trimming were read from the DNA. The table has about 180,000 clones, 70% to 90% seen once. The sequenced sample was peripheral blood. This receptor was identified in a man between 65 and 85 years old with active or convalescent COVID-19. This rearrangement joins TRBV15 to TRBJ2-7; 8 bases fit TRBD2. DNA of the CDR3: TGTGCCACCAGGAGGGGAGCGGGAGACCGCTACGAGCAGTACTTC. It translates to CATRRGAGDRYEQYF.